This TCR beta chain was obtained from a study of shared clonotypes between healthy human individuals. Per germline, CDR1 GTSNPN and CDR2 SVGIG (reference sequence). This CDR3 spans 13 amino acids. The ends were cut back, 1 base at V and 1 base at J, with 8 bases in the middle. Sequenced by immunoSEQ multiplex PCR; TCRdb stores in-frame clones only, minus some. This table holds fewer than 350,000 clones, over 75% found once. Sequenced sample: memory CD8+ T cells sorted from blood. The subset is: CD45RO+ cells pooled with CCR7-negative TemRA cells. The TCR sequence derives from a man aged 18 to 29 in good health. This sequence joins TRBV30 and TRBJ2-7; D call uncertain. CDR3 nucleotide sequence: TGTGCCTGGAGTGGCGGAGAATCCTACGAGCAGTACTTC. Translation: CAWSGGESYEQYF.